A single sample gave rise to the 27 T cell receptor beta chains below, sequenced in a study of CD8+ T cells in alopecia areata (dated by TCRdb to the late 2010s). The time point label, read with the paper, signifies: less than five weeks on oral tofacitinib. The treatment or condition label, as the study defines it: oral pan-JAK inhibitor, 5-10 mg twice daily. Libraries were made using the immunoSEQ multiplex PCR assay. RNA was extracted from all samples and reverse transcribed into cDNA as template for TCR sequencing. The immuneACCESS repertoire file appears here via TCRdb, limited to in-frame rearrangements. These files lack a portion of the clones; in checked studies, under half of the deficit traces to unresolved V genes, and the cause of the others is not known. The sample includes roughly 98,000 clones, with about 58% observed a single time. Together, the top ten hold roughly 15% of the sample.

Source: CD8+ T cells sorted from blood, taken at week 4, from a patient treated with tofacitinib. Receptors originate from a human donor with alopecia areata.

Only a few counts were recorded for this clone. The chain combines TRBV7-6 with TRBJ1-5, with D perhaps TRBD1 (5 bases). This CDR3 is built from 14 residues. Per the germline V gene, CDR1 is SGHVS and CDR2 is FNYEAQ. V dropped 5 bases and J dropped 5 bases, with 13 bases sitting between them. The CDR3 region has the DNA TGTGCCAGCAGCCGAGGGGCATTTGATCAGCCCCAGCATTTT. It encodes CASSRGAFDQPQHF.

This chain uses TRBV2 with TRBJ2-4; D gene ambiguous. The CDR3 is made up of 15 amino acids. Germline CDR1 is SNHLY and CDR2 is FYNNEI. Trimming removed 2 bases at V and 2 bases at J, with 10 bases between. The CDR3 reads CASSESEITKNIQYF. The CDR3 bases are TGTGCCAGCAGTGAATCCGAGATAACCAAAAACATTCAGTACTTC.

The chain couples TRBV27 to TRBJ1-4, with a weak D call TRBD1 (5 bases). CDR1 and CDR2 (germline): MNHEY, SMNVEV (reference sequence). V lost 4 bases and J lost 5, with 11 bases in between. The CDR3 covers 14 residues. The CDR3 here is CASSSGGVNEKLFF. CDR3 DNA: TGTGCCAGCAGTTCGGGGGGGGTGAATGAAAAACTGTTTTTT. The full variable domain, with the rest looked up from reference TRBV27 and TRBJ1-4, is EAQVTQNPRYLITVTGKKLTVTCSQNMNHEYMSWYRQDPGLGLRQIYYSMNVEVTDKGDVPEGYKVSRKEKRNFPLILESPSPNQTSLYFCASSSGGVNEKLFFGSGTQLSVL.

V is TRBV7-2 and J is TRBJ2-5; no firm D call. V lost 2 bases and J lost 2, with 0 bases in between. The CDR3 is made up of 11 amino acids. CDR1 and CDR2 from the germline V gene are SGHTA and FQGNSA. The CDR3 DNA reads TGTGCCAGCAGCTTACAAGAGACCCAGTACTTC. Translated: CASSLQETQYF.

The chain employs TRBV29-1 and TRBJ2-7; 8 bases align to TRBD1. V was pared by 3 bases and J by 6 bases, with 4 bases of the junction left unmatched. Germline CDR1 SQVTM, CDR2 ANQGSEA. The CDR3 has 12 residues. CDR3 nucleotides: TGCAGCGTTGAGGGACAGGCTGGCGAGCAGTACTTC. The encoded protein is CSVEGQAGEQYF.

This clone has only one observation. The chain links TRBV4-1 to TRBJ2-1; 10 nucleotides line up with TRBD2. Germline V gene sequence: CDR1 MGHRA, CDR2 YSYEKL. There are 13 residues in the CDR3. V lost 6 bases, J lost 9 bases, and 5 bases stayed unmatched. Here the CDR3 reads CASRLAGGTEQFF. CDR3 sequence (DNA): TGCGCCAGCAGATTAGCGGGGGGAACTGAGCAGTTCTTC.

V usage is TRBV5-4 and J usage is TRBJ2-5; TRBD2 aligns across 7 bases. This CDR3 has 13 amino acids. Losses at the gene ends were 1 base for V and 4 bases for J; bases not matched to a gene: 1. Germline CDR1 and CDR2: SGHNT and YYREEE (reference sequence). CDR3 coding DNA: TGTGCCAGCAGCTTGTGGGGGGGAGAGACCCAGTACTTC. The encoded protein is CASSLWGGETQYF.

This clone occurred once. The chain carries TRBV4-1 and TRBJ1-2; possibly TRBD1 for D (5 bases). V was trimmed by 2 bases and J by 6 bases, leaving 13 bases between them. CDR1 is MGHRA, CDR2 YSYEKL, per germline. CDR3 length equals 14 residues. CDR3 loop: CASSQLRDGNGYTF. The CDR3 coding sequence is TGCGCCAGCAGCCAATTACGGGACGGGAATGGCTACACCTTC.

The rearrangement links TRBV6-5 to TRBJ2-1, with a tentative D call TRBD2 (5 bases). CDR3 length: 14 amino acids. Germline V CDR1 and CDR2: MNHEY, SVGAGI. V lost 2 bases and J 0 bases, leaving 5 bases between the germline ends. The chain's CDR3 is CASSYEGSYNEQFF. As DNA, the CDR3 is TGTGCCAGCAGTTACGAGGGCTCCTACAATGAGCAGTTCTTC.

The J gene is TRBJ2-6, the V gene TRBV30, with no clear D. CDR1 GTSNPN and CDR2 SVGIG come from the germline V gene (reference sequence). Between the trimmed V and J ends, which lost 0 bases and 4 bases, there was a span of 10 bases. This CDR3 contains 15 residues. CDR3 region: CAWSVMGTGANVLTF. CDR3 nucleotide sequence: TGTGCCTGGAGTGTAATGGGTACAGGGGCCAACGTCCTGACTTTC.

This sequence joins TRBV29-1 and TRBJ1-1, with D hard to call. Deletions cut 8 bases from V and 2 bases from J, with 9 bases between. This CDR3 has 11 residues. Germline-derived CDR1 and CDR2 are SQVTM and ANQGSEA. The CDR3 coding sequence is TGCAGCTCCTTGGCAAACACTGAAGCTTTCTTT. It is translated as CSSLANTEAFF.

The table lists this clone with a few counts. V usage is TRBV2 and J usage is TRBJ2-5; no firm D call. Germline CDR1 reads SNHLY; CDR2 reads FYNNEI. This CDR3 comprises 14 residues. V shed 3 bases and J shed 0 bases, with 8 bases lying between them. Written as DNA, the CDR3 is TGTGCCAGCAGTGACGGACGCTACCAAGAGACCCAGTACTTC. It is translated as CASSDGRYQETQYF.

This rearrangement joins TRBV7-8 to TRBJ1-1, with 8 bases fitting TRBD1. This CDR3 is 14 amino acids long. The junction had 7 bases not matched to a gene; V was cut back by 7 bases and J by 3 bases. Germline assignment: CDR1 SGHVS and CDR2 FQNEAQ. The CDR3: CASTIYRGDTEAFF. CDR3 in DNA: TGTGCCAGCACCATTTACAGGGGGGACACTGAAGCTTTCTTT.

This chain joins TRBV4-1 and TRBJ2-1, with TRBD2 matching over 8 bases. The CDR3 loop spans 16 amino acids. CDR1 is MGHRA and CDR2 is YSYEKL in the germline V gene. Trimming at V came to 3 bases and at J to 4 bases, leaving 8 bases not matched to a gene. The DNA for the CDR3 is TGCGCCAGCAGCCATCCCGGGACTAGTCCTTACAATGAGCAGTTCTTC. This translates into CASSHPGTSPYNEQFF.

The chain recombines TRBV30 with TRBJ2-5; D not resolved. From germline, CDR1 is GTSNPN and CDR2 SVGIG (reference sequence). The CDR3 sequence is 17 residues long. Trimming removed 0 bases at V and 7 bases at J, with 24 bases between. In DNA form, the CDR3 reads TGTGCCTGGAGTGTACCTTGGATCGATAAGGGTAAAGGGACCCAGTACTTC. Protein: CAWSVPWIDKGKGTQYF.

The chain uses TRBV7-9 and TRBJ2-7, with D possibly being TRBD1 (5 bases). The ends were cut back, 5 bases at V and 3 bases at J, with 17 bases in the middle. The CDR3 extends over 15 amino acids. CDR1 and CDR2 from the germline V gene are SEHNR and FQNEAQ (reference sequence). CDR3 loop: CASSDDGRDRYEQYF. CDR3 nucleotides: TGTGCCAGCAGCGACGACGGCAGGGATCGCTACGAGCAGTACTTC. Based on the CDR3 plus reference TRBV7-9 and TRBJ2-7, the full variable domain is DTGVSQNPRHKITKRGQNVTFRCDPISEHNRLYWYRQTLGQGPEFLTYFQNEAQLEKSRLLSDRFSAERPKGSFSTLEIQRTEQGDSAMYLCASSDDGRDRYEQYFGPGTRLTVT.

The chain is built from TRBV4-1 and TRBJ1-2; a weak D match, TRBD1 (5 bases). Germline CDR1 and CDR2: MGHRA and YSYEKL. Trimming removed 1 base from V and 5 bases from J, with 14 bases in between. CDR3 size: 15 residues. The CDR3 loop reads CASSQGKGTIYGYTF. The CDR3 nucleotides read TGCGCCAGCAGCCAAGGGAAAGGGACTATTTATGGCTACACCTTC.

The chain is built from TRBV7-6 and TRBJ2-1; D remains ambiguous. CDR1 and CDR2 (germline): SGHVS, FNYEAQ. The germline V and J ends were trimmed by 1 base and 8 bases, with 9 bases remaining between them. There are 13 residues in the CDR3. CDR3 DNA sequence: TGTGCCAGCAGCTTAGAGTTTGGTCATGAGCAGTTCTTC. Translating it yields CASSLEFGHEQFF.

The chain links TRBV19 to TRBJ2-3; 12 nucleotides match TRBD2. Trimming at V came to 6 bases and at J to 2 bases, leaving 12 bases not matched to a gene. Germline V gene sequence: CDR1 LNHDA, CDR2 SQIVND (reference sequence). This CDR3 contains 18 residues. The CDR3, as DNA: TGTGCCAGTAGCATGACTAGCGGGAGAGTGGGGTTCACAGATACGCAGTATTTT. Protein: CASSMTSGRVGFTDTQYF.

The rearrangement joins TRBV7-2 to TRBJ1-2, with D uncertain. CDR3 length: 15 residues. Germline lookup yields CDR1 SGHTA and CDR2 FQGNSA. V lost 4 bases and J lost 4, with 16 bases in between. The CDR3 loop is CASSSWTADFYGYTF. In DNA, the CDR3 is TGTGCCAGCAGCTCGTGGACTGCTGATTTCTATGGCTACACCTTC. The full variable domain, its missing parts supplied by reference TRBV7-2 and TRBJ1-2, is GAGVSQSPSNKVTEKGKDVELRCDPISGHTALYWYRQSLGQGLEFLIYFQGNSAPDKSGLPSDRFSAERTGGSVSTLTIQRTQQEDSAVYLCASSSWTADFYGYTFGSGTRLTVV.

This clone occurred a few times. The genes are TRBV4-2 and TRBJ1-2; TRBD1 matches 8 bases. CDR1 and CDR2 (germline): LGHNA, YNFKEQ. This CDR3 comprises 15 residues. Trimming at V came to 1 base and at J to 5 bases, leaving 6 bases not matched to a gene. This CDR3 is CASSQGAGGIYGYTF. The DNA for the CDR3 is TGTGCCAGCAGCCAAGGGGCAGGGGGCATATATGGCTACACCTTC.

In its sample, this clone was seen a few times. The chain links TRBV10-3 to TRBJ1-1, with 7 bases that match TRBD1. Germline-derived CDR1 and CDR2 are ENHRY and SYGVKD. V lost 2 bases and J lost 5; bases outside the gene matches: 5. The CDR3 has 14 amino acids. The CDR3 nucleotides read TGTGCCATCAGTGAGCCGACAGGGACGACTGAAGCTTTCTTT. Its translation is CAISEPTGTTEAFF.

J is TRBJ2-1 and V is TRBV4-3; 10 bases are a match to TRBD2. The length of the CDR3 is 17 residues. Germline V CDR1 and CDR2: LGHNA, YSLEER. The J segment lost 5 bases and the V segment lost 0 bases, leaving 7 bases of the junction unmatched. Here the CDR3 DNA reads TGCGCCAGCAGCCAAGACCCTAGCGGGGGACAAAACAATGAGCAGTTCTTC. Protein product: CASSQDPSGGQNNEQFF.

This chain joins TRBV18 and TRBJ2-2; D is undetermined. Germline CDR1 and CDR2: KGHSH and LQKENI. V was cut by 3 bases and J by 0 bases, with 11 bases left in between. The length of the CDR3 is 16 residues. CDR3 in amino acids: CASSPPAGANTGELFF. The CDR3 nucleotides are TGTGCCAGCTCACCGCCGGCCGGAGCGAACACCGGGGAGCTGTTTTTT.

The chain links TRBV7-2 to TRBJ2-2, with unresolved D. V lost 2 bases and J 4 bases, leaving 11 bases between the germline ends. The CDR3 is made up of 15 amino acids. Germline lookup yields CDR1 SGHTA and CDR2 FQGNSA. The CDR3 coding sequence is TGTGCCAGCAGCTTAAACATCTCCCCCACCGGGGAGCTGTTTTTT. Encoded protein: CASSLNISPTGELFF. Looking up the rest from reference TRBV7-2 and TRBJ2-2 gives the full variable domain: GAGVSQSPSNKVTEKGKDVELRCDPISGHTALYWYRQSLGQGLEFLIYFQGNSAPDKSGLPSDRFSAERTGGSVSTLTIQRTQQEDSAVYLCASSLNISPTGELFFGEGSRLTVL.

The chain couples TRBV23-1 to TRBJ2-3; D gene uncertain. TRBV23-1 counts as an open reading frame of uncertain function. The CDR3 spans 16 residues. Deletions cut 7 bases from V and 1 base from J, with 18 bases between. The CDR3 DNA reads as TGCGCCAGCACCCGGAAAGGGATTTGGGGCACAGATACGCAGTATTTT. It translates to CASTRKGIWGTDTQYF.

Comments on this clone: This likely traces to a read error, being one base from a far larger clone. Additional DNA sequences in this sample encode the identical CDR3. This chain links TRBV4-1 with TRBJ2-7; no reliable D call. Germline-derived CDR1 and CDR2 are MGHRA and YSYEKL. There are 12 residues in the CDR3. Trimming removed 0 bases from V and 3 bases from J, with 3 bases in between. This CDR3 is CASSQDSYEQYF. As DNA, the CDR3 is TGCGCCAGCAGCCAAGATAGCTACGAGCAGTACTTC.